One sample yielded the 7 T cell receptor beta chains listed below, sequenced in a study of identical twins. TCRdb re-analysed the 5' RACE reads in MiXCR, keeping a single row per CDR3 protein. The table lists around 250,000 distinct CDR3 sequences, approximately 8.3% of them singletons. These same records also appear under a second study, on yellow fever vaccine responses in identical twins.

Sequencing was performed on CD8+ T cells sorted from blood. All receptors come from a woman aged 18-35 years in good health.

This clonotype was counted many times. The chain recombines TRBV6-5 with TRBJ2-5, with D possibly matching TRBD2 (6 bases). V was cut by 1 base and J by 5 bases, with 17 bases left in between. Per the germline V gene, CDR1 is MNHEY and CDR2 is SVGAGI. The CDR3 contains 16 residues. In DNA form, the CDR3 reads TGTGCCAGCAGTTACTTGCGCGGGGAGATGGGGGAGACCCAGTACTTC. Amino acids: CASSYLRGEMGETQYF.

This clonotype was picked up many times. The rearrangement links TRBV9 to TRBJ2-1; no firm D call. The CDR3 contains 14 residues. V lost 3 bases to trimming and J lost 4 bases, with 11 bases between them. The germline V gene encodes CDR1 SGDLS and CDR2 YYNGEE. Here the CDR3 reads CASSEGNNYNEQFF. In DNA form, the CDR3 reads TGTGCCAGCAGCGAGGGCAACAATTACAATGAGCAGTTCTTC.

This clonotype was observed many times. The chain couples TRBV7-2 to TRBJ2-5; TRBD2 aligns across 7 bases. The CDR3 runs to 15 residues. The trim removed 5 bases at V and 2 bases at J, leaving 8 bases unmatched. CDR1 SGHTA and CDR2 FQGNSA come from the germline V gene. The CDR3 DNA reads TGTGCCAGCAGCCCCTTTGGGGGGGGTCAAGAGACCCAGTACTTC. Protein product: CASSPFGGGQETQYF.

The chain uses TRBV11-2 and TRBJ2-3; no clear D gene. The length of the CDR3 is 13 residues. CDR1 and CDR2 (germline): SGHAT, FQNNGV. V was cut by 3 bases and J by 2 bases, with 6 bases left in between. This CDR3 reads CASSFGPTDTQYF. CDR3 in DNA: TGTGCCAGCAGCTTTGGCCCCACAGATACGCAGTATTTT.

Ten or more counts support this clonotype. The J gene is TRBJ1-6, the V gene TRBV6-1; maybe TRBD1 (6 bases). In germline, CDR1 is MNHNS, CDR2 SASEGT. Between the trimmed V and J ends, which lost 6 bases and 5 bases, there was a span of 11 bases. The CDR3 is 14 amino acids. The CDR3 reads CASRPDRNNSPLHF. In nucleotides, the CDR3 is TGTGCCAGCAGACCAGACAGGAATAATTCACCCCTCCACTTT.

This clonotype was seen ten or more times. The J gene is TRBJ2-3, the V gene TRBV6-1; 9 positions match TRBD2. Germline loops: CDR1 MNHNS, CDR2 SASEGT. CDR3 length equals 16 residues. J lost 6 bases, V lost 7 bases, and 14 bases had no gene match. Here the CDR3 DNA reads TGTGCCAGCATCAACATGGGCGGGAGGGCCGGTGATACGCAGTATTTT. Translation: CASINMGGRAGDTQYF.

CDR3 nucleotides: TGTGCCAGCTCACCAGCTATGGGACCCCTCGATCACGAGCAGTACTTC. Translated, it gives CASSPAMGPLDHEQYF. V usage is TRBV18 and J usage is TRBJ2-7, with D possibly being TRBD1 or TRBD2 (5 bases each). Deletions cut 2 bases from V and 5 bases from J, with 19 bases between. Germline V gives CDR1 KGHSH, CDR2 LQKENI. The CDR3 is 16 residues long.